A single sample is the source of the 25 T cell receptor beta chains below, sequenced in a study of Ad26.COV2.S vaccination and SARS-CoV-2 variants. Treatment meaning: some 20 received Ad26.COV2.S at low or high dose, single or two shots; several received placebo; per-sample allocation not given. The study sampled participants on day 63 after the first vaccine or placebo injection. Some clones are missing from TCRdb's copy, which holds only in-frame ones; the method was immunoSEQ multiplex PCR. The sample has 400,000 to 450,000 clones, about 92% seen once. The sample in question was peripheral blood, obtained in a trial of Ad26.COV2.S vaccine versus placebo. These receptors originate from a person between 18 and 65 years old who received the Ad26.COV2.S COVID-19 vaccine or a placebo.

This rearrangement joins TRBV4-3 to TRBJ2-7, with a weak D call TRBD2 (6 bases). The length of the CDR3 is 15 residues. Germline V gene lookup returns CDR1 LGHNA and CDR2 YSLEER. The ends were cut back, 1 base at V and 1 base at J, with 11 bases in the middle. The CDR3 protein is CASSQGRDRSYEQYF. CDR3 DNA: TGCGCCAGCAGCCAAGGGCGGGACCGGTCCTACGAGCAGTACTTC.

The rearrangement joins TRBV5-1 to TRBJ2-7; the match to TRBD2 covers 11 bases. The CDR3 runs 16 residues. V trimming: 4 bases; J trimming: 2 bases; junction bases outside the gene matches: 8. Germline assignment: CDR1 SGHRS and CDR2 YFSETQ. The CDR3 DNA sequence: TGCGCCAGCAGCCTGGGAGGGACTAGCGGAACCTACGAGCAGTACTTC. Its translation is CASSLGGTSGTYEQYF.

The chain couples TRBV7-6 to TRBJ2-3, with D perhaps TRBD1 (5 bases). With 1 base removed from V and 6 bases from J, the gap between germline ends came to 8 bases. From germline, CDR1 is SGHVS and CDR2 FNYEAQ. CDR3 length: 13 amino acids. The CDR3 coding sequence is TGTGCCAGCAGCTTAGGATACAGGGATACGCAGTATTTT. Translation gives CASSLGYRDTQYF.

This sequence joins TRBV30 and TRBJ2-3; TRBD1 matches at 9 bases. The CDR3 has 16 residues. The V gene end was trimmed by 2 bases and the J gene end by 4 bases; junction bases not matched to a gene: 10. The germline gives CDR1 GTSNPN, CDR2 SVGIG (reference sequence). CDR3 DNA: TGTGCCTGGAGTACCCGGACAGGGGTTATTGCAGATACGCAGTATTTT. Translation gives CAWSTRTGVIADTQYF.

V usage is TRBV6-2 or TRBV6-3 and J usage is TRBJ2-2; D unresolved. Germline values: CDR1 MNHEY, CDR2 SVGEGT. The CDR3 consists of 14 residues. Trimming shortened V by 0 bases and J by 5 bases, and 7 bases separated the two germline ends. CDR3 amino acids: CASSYSLTTGELFF. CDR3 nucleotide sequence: TGTGCCAGCAGTTACTCGCTTACGACCGGGGAGCTGTTTTTT.

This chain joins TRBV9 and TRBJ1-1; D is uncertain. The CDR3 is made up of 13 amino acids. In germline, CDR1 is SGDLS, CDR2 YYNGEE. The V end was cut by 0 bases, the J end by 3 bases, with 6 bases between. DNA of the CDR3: TGTGCCAGCAGCGTAGGCCTCGACACTGAAGCTTTCTTT. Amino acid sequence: CASSVGLDTEAFF.

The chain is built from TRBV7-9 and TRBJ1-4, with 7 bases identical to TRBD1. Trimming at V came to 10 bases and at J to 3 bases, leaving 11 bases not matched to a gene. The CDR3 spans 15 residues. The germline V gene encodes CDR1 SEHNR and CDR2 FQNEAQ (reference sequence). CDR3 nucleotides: TGTGCCATCCTCCTATTCGACAGGGCTAATGAAAAACTGTTTTTT. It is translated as CAILLFDRANEKLFF.

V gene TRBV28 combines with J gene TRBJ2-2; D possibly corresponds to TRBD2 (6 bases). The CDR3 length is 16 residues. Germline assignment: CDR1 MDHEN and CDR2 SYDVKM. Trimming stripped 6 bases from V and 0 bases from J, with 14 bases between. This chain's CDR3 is CASRPWEAANTGELFF. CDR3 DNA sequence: TGTGCCAGCAGACCCTGGGAGGCCGCGAACACCGGGGAGCTGTTTTTT.

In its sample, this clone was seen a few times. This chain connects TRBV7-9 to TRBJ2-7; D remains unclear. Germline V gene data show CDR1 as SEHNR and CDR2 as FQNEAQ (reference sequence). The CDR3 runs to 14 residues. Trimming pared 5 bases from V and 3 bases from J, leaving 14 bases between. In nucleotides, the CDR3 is TGTGCCAGCAGCGATATTCGACACCTCTACGAGCAGTACTTC. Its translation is CASSDIRHLYEQYF. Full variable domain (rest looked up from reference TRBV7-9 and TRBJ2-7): DTGVSQNPRHKITKRGQNVTFRCDPISEHNRLYWYRQTLGQGPEFLTYFQNEAQLEKSRLLSDRFSAERPKGSFSTLEIQRTEQGDSAMYLCASSDIRHLYEQYFGPGTRLTVT.

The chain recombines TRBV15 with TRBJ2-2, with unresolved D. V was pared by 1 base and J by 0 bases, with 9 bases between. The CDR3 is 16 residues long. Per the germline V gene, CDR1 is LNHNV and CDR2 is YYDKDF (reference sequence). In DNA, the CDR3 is TGTGCCACCAGCAGAGGCGTAGGCCCGAACACCGGGGAGCTGTTTTTT. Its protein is CATSRGVGPNTGELFF.

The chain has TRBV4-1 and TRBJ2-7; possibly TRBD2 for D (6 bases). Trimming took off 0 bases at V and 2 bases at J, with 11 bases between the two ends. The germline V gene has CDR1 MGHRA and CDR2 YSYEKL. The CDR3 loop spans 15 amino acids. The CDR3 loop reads CASSQEEGNPYEQYF. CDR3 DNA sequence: TGCGCCAGCAGCCAAGAGGAGGGCAACCCCTACGAGCAGTACTTC.

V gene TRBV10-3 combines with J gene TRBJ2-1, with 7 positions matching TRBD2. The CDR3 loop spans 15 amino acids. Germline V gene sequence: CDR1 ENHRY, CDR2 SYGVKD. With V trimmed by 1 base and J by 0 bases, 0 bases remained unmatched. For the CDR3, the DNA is TGTGCCATCAGTGAGTGGACTAGCTCCTACAATGAGCAGTTCTTC. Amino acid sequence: CAISEWTSSYNEQFF.

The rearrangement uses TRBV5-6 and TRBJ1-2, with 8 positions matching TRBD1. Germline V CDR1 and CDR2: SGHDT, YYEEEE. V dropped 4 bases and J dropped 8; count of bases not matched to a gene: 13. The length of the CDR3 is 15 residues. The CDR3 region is CASSHTDRDMPGYTF. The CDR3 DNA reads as TGTGCCAGCAGCCATACGGACAGGGACATGCCGGGCTACACCTTC.

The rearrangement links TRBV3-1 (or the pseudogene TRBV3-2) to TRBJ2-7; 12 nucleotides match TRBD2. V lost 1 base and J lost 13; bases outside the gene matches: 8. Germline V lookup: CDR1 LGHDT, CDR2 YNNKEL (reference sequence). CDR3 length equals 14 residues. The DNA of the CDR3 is TGTGCCAGCAGCCAAGTTACTAGCGGGAGGAATGTCTACTTC. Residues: CASSQVTSGRNVYF.

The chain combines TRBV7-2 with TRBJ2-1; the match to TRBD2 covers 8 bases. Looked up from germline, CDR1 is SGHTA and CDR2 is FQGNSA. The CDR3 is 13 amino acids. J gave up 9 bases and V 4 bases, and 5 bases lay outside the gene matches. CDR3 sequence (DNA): TGTGCCAGCAGCTACTCTCGGGAGGGTGAGCAGTTCTTC. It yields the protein CASSYSREGEQFF.

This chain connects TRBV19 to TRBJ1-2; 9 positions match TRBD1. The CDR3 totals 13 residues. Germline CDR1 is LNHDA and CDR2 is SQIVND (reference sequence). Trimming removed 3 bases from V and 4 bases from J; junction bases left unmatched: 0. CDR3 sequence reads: CASSMDRGYGYTF. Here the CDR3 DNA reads TGTGCCAGTAGTATGGACAGGGGCTATGGCTACACCTTC.

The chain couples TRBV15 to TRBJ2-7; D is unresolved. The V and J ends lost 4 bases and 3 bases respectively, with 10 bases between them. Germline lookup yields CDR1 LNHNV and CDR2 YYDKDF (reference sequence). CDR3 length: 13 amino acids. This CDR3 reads CATSKVRHYEQYF. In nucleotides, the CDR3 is TGTGCCACCAGCAAGGTCAGACACTACGAGCAGTACTTC.

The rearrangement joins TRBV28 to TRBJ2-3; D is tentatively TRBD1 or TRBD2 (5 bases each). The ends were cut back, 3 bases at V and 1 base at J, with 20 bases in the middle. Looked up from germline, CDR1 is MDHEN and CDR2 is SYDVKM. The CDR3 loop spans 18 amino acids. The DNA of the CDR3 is TGTGCCAGCAGTTTCGGGGCCCCCCAGGGTTTGGGCACAGATACGCAGTATTTT. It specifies CASSFGAPQGLGTDTQYF.

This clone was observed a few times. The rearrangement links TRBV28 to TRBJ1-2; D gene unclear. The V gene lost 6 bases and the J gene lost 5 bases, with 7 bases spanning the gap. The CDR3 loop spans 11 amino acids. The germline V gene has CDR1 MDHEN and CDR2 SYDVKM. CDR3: CASRVDYGYTF. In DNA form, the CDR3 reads TGTGCCAGCAGGGTAGATTATGGCTACACCTTC.

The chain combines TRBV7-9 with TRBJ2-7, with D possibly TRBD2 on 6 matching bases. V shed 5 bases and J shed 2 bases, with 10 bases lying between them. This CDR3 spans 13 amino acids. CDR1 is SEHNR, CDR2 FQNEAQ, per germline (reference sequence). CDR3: CASSLSGPYEQYF. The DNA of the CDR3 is TGTGCCAGCAGCCTTAGCGGACCCTACGAGCAGTACTTC.

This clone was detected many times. CDR3 DNA sequence: TGTGCCAGCAGTTTTTCTCGGTCAGAAGGGCCAGATACGCAGTATTTT. It specifies CASSFSRSEGPDTQYF. The chain has TRBV27 and TRBJ2-3; D is undetermined. CDR3 length: 16 residues. V lost 3 bases to trimming and J lost 4 bases, with 17 bases between them. CDR1 and CDR2 from the germline V gene are MNHEY and SMNVEV (reference sequence).

The CDR3 nucleotides read TGTGCCAGCAGTTACTCTGGGGATAGCAATCAGCCCCAGCATTTT. Translating gives CASSYSGDSNQPQHF. V gene TRBV6-2 or TRBV6-3 combines with J gene TRBJ1-5; no firm D call. The germline gives CDR1 MNHEY, CDR2 SVGEGT. The V and J ends lost 0 bases and 0 bases respectively, with 6 bases between them. CDR3 length: 15 residues.

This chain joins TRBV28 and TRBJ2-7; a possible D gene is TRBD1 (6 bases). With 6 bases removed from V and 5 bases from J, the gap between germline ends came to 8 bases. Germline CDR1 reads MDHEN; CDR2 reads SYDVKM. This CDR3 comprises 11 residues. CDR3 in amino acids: CASRTGNEQYF. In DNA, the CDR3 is TGTGCCAGCAGGACAGGAAACGAGCAGTACTTC.

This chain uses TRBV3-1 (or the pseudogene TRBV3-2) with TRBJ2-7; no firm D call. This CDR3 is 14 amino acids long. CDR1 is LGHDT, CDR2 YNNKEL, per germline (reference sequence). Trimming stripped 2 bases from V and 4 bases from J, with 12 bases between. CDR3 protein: CASSQPNRFYEQYF. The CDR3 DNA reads TGTGCCAGCAGCCAACCTAACCGATTTTACGAGCAGTACTTC.

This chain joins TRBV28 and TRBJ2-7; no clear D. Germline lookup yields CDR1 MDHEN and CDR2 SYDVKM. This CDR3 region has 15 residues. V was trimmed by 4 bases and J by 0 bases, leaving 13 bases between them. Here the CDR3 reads CASSSVGLSSYEQYF. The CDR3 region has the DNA TGTGCCAGCAGTTCGGTCGGGCTAAGCTCCTACGAGCAGTACTTC. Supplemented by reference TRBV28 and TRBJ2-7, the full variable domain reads DVKVTQSSRYLVKRTGEKVFLECVQDMDHENMFWYRQDPGLGLRLIYFSYDVKMKEKGDIPEGYSVSREKKERFSLILESASTNQTSMYLCASSSVGLSSYEQYFGPGTRLTVT.